The 3 T cell receptor beta chains below all came from one sample that was sequenced in a study of T cell responses to AZD1222 COVID-19 vaccine. Sequenced by immunoSEQ multiplex PCR; TCRdb stores in-frame clones only, minus some. Counted here are some 150,000 clones, around nine tenths occurring once; the ten biggest clones make up approximately 1.8%. The specimen comprised peripheral blood, sampled on day 0 of AZD1222 vaccination. The receptor set was obtained from an adult in good health.

This clone showed up just a few times. This sequence joins TRBV6-4 and TRBJ2-1, with TRBD2 matching over 10 bases. The CDR3 runs 15 residues. Germline CDR1 and CDR2: MRHNA and SNTAGT. With 2 bases clipped from V and 8 bases from J, the junction kept 6 bases outside the gene matches. Written as DNA, the CDR3 is TGTGCCAGCAGTGACCTAGCGGGAGCCGGACATGAGCAGTTCTTC. As protein: CASSDLAGAGHEQFF.

The chain couples TRBV7-6 to TRBJ2-5; 8 bases are shared with TRBD2. J gave up 5 bases and V 0 bases, and 5 bases lay outside the gene matches. There are 15 residues in the CDR3. CDR1 and CDR2 (germline): SGHVS, FNYEAQ. The CDR3 spells CASSLARREVETQYF. The DNA for the CDR3 is TGTGCCAGCAGCTTAGCGCGGCGGGAGGTTGAGACCCAGTACTTC.

This clone was counted a single time. The chain combines TRBV7-6 with TRBJ2-6; TRBD1 might be the D (6 bases). Germline assignment: CDR1 SGHVS and CDR2 FNYEAQ. With 5 bases removed from V and 2 bases from J, the gap between germline ends came to 19 bases. The CDR3 length is 18 residues. CDR3 bases: TGTGCCAGCAGCGACACCCCCGTTTCAGGGGCTGGGGCCAACGTCCTGACTTTC. Amino acid sequence: CASSDTPVSGAGANVLTF.